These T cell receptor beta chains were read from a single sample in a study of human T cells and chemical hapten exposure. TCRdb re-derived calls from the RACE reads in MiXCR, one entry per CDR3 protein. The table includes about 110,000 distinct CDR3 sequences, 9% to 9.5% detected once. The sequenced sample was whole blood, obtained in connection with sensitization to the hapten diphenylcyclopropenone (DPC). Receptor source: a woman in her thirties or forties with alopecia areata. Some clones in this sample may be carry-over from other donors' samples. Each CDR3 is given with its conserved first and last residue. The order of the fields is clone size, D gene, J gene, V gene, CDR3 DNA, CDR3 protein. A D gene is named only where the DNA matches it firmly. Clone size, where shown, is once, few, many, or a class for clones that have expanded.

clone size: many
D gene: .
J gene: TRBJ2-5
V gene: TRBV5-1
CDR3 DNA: TGCGCCAGCAGCTCCTCCCAAGAGACCCAGTACTTC
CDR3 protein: CASSSSQETQYF

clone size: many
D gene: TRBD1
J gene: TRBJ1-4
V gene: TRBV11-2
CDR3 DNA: TGTGCCAGCAGCCGCCGGGACAGAGATAATGAAAAACTGTTTTTT
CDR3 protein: CASSRRDRDNEKLFF

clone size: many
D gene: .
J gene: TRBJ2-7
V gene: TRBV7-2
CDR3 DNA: TGTGCCAGCAGCGGACAGACAGGCCTCTGGGGAGAGCAGTACTTC
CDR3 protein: CASSGQTGLWGEQYF

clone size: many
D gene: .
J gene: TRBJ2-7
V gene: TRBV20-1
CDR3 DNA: TGCAGTGCTAGAGAAAGGACAGACCCATACGAGCAGTACTTC
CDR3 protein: CSARERTDPYEQYF

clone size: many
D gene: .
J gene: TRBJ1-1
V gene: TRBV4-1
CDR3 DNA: TGCGCCAGCAGCCAAGAAAGGGGCACTGAAGCTTTCTTT
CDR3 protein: CASSQERGTEAFF

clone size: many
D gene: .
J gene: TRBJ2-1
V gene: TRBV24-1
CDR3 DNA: TGTGCCACCAGTGACGCCACGGCTGCCGGACATCCGTGGGGTGAGCAGTTCTTC
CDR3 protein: CATSDATAAGHPWGEQFF

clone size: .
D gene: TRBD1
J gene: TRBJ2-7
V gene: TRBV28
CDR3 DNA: TGTGCCAGCGGCCGGGACAGCCTCAACGAGCAGTACTTC
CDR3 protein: CASGRDSLNEQYF

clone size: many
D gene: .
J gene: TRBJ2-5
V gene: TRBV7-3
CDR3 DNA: TGTGCCAGCAGCTTAAAAGGGGGTCTTCCGGAGACCCAGTACTTC
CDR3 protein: CASSLKGGLPETQYF

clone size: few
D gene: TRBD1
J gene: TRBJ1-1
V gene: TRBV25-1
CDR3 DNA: TGTGCCAGCAGTCTTCAGGGGGGGAACACTGAAGCTTTCTTT
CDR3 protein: CASSLQGGNTEAFF

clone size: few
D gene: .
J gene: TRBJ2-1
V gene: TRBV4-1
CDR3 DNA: TGCGCCAGCAGCCAGACCAGAGACAATGAGCAGTTCTTC
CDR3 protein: CASSQTRDNEQFF

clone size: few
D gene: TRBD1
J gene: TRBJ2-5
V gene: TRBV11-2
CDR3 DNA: TGTGCCAGCAGCTCCCCGGGACAGGGGAAAGAGACCCAGTACTTC
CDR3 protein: CASSSPGQGKETQYF

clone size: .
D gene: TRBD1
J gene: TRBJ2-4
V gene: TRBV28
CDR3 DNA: TGTGCCAGCAGTCCCTCGGACAGGCCCAGGATTCAGTACTTC
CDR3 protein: CASSPSDRPRIQYF

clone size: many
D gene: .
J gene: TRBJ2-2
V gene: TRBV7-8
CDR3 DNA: TGTGCCAGCAGCCCCACACCGAACACCGGGGAGCTGTTTTTT
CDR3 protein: CASSPTPNTGELFF

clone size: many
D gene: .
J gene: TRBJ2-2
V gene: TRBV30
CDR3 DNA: TGTGCCTGGAACAGGGACACCGGGGAGCTGTTTTTT
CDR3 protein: CAWNRDTGELFF

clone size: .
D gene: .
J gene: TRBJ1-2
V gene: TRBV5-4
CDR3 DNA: TGTGCCAGCAGCCCGCCGGGACGGTTTTATGGCTACACCTTC
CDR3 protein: CASSPPGRFYGYTF

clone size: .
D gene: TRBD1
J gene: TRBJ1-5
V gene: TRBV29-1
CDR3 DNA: TGCAGCGTGGCAGGGGGAGCCGGGCAGCCCCAGCATTTT
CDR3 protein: CSVAGGAGQPQHF

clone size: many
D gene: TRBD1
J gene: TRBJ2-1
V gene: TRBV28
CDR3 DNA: TGTGCCAGCAGTTTGGGGACAGCTAACAATGAGCAGTTCTTC
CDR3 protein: CASSLGTANNEQFF

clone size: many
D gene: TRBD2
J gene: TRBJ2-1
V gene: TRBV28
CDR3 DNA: TGTGCCAGCAGTTTTATGTCGGGAGGGAATGAGCAGTTCTTC
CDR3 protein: CASSFMSGGNEQFF

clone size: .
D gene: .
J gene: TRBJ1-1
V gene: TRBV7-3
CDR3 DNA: TGTGCCAGCAGCTTCAACGGGGGTTCCACTGAAGCTTTCTTT
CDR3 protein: CASSFNGGSTEAFF

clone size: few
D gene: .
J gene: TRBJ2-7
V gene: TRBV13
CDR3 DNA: TGTGCCAGCAGCCGCCGGGGGTATTCCTACGAGCAGTACTTC
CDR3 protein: CASSRRGYSYEQYF

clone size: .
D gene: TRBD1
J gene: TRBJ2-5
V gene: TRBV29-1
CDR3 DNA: TGCAGCGGAAGGGGGCTGGAGACCCAGTACTTC
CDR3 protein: CSGRGLETQYF

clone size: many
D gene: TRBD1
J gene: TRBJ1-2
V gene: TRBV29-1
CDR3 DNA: TGCAGCGTGGCGGGACAGGGATATGGCTACACCTTC
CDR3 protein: CSVAGQGYGYTF

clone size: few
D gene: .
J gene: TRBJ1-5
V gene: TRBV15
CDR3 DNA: TGTGCCACCAGCAGGGGAGGCCCTGCACAACAGCCCCAGCATTTT
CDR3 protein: CATSRGGPAQQPQHF

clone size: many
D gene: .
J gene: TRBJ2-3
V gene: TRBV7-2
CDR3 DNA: TGTGCCAGCAGCTTAACAGTACCCCCCCATACGCAGTATTTT
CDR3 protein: CASSLTVPPHTQYF

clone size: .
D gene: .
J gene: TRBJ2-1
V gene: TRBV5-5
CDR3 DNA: TGTGCCAGCAGCCACGGGGACCGACACAATGAGCAGTTCTTC
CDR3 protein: CASSHGDRHNEQFF

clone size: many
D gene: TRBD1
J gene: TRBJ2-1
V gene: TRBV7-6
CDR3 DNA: TGTGCCAGCAGCTTAGGGTCGGGCAGGGGGCTATCTGAGCAGTTCTTC
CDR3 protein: CASSLGSGRGLSEQFF

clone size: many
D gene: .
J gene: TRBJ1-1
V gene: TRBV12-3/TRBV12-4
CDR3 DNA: TGTGCCAGCAGTTTCGAGACTTTCACTGAAGCTTTCTTT
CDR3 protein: CASSFETFTEAFF

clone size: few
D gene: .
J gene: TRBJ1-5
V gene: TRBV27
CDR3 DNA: TGTGCCAGCAGTTTGGGGAGAAGCAATCAGCCCCAGCATTTT
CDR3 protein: CASSLGRSNQPQHF